A single sample gave rise to the 30 T cell receptor beta chains below, sequenced in a study of T cell responses to AZD1222 COVID-19 vaccine. TCRdb keeps only in-frame clones here, not all; method: immunoSEQ multiplex PCR. Of more than 110,000 clones listed, just over 90% were seen once; the top ten hold under 10%. The input for sequencing was peripheral blood, taken on day 0 of AZD1222 vaccination. The origin of the receptors is an adult in good health.

The chain uses TRBV28 and TRBJ1-3, with D uncertain. Germline CDR1 is MDHEN and CDR2 is SYDVKM. The length of the CDR3 is 10 residues. V was shortened by 5 bases and J by 4 bases, with 0 bases between the two germline ends. The CDR3 DNA reads TGTGCCAGCAGTGGAAACACCATATATTTT. It encodes CASSGNTIYF.

The V gene is TRBV28, the J gene TRBJ2-7; D not resolved. The CDR3 spans 12 residues. Germline CDR1 reads MDHEN; CDR2 reads SYDVKM. V lost 2 bases and J 3 bases, leaving 5 bases between the germline ends. The DNA of the CDR3 is TGTGCCAGCAGTTTACGCAGCTACGAGCAGTACTTC. As protein: CASSLRSYEQYF.

The J gene is TRBJ2-1, the V gene TRBV5-1, with no clear D. This CDR3 has 15 residues. V was clipped by 4 bases and J by 8 bases, with 19 bases between them. The germline V gene has CDR1 SGHRS and CDR2 YFSETQ. The CDR3 sequence: CASSLGVYERDEQFF. CDR3 sequence (DNA): TGCGCCAGCAGCCTCGGAGTGTACGAACGCGATGAGCAGTTCTTC. Combining the CDR3 with reference TRBV5-1 and TRBJ2-1 gives the whole variable domain KAGVTQTPRYLIKTRGQQVTLSCSPISGHRSVSWYQQTPGQGLQFLFEYFSETQRNKGNFPGRFSGRQFSNSRSEMNVSTLELGDSALYLCASSLGVYERDEQFFGPGTRLTVL.

V is TRBV28 and J is TRBJ1-2; D might be TRBD1 (5 bases). Germline assignment: CDR1 MDHEN and CDR2 SYDVKM. The ends were cut back, 3 bases at V and 7 bases at J, with 9 bases in the middle. The CDR3 sequence is 12 residues long. This CDR3 reads CASSLVGGGYTF. For the CDR3, the DNA is TGTGCCAGCAGTTTGGTGGGGGGTGGCTACACCTTC.

This chain uses TRBV9 with TRBJ2-3, with D uncertain. The germline V and J ends were trimmed by 4 bases and 6 bases, with 12 bases remaining between them. This CDR3 is 13 amino acids long. CDR1 and CDR2 (germline): SGDLS, YYNGEE. CDR3 sequence reads: CASSPRLSDTQYF. The CDR3 region has the DNA TGTGCCAGCAGCCCTCGTCTCTCGGATACGCAGTATTTT.

This sequence joins TRBV12-5 and TRBJ2-7; 10 positions match TRBD1. In germline, CDR1 is LGHNT, CDR2 FRNRAP. V was clipped by 0 bases and J by 7 bases; unmatched bases: 9. CDR3 length equals 16 residues. CDR3 sequence reads: CASGLVSGTGDREQYF. In nucleotides, the CDR3 is TGTGCTAGTGGTTTGGTAAGTGGGACAGGGGATAGGGAGCAGTACTTC. Full variable domain (outside the CDR3, taken from reference TRBV12-5 and TRBJ2-7): DARVTQTPRHKVTEMGQEVTMRCQPILGHNTVFWYRQTMMQGLELLAYFRNRAPLDDSGMPKDRFSAEMPDATLATLKIQPSEPRDSAVYFCASGLVSGTGDREQYFGPGTRLTVT.

V is TRBV15 and J is TRBJ2-5; 7 bases line up with TRBD2. The V and J ends lost 5 bases and 2 bases, in that order; junction bases with no gene match: 8. Germline CDR1 is LNHNV and CDR2 is YYDKDF (reference sequence). The length of the CDR3 is 15 residues. The CDR3 is CATSWGGSSQETQYF. Here the CDR3 DNA reads TGTGCCACCAGCTGGGGAGGGTCTTCTCAAGAGACCCAGTACTTC.

The V and J genes are TRBV12-3 or TRBV12-4 and TRBJ1-3; D remains unclear. The V and J ends lost 0 bases and 4 bases respectively, with 4 bases between them. This CDR3 has 13 amino acids. The CDR3 is CASSLAGGNTIYF. CDR3 coding DNA: TGTGCCAGCAGTTTAGCGGGGGGAAACACCATATATTTT.

The chain combines TRBV7-3 with TRBJ2-7; 7 bases fit TRBD2. This CDR3 is built from 13 residues. The trim removed 6 bases at V and 4 bases at J, leaving 6 bases unmatched. The germline V gene encodes CDR1 SGHTA and CDR2 FQGTGA. The CDR3 sequence: CASSLGEGYEQYF. DNA of the CDR3: TGTGCCAGCAGTCTGGGGGAGGGGTACGAGCAGTACTTC.

The genes are TRBV6-6 and TRBJ2-2; D might be TRBD1 (6 bases). The germline gives CDR1 MNHNY, CDR2 SVGAGI (reference sequence). V lost 9 bases and J lost 5, with 16 bases in between. The length of the CDR3 is 14 residues. This CDR3 reads CASTGTNGTGELFF. CDR3 nucleotide sequence: TGTGCCAGTACCGGGACAAACGGAACCGGGGAGCTGTTTTTT.

V is TRBV25-1 and J is TRBJ1-2; TRBD1 might be the D (5 bases). Germline CDR1 and CDR2: MGHDK and SYGVNS. V dropped 4 bases and J dropped 8 bases, with 11 bases sitting between them. This CDR3 spans 12 amino acids. The DNA of the CDR3 is TGTGCCAGCAGTGTGGGGCAATACGGCTACACCTTC. As protein: CASSVGQYGYTF.

V is TRBV29-1 and J is TRBJ1-1; 7 nucleotides match TRBD1. This CDR3 spans 14 amino acids. Trimming at V came to 2 bases and at J to 3 bases, leaving 6 bases not matched to a gene. CDR1 SQVTM and CDR2 ANQGSEA come from the germline V gene. The CDR3 protein is CSVENRGLDTEAFF. CDR3 DNA sequence: TGCAGCGTTGAAAACAGGGGATTGGACACTGAAGCTTTCTTT.

This clone has only one observation. In DNA, the CDR3 is TGTGCCAGCAGCAAATGGGGGGGCGCGGCGGACACCGGGGAGCTGTTTTTT. Translating it yields CASSKWGGAADTGELFF. The chain employs TRBV21-1 and TRBJ2-2; TRBD2 reflects the table's D call only, with no check against the DNA. TRBV21-1 is a pseudogene locus. The CDR3 is made up of 17 amino acids.

The chain has TRBV6-5 and TRBJ1-1; unclear D gene. V was clipped by 3 bases and J by 1 base, with 6 bases between them. Germline V gene lookup returns CDR1 MNHEY and CDR2 SVGAGI. The CDR3 has 13 amino acids. The CDR3 is CASSYGPNTEAFF. The DNA for the CDR3 is TGTGCCAGCAGTTATGGCCCGAACACTGAAGCTTTCTTT.

This chain uses TRBV18 with TRBJ2-7; TRBD2 is a possible D gene (6 bases). V was pared by 4 bases and J by 5 bases, with 12 bases between. CDR1 is KGHSH and CDR2 is LQKENI in the germline V gene. This CDR3 contains 13 residues. This CDR3 is CASSLRGGDEQYF. In DNA, the CDR3 is TGTGCCAGCTCACTAAGAGGCGGGGACGAGCAGTACTTC. Complete variable domain (other parts from reference TRBV18 and TRBJ2-7): NAGVMQNPRHLVRRRGQEARLRCSPMKGHSHVYWYRQLPEEGLKFMVYLQKENIIDESGMPKERFSAEFPKEGPSILRIQQVVRGDSAAYFCASSLRGGDEQYFGPGTRLTVT.

This sequence joins TRBV7-8 and TRBJ2-7; D could derive from TRBD1 or TRBD2 (6 bases each). The V gene's germline CDR1 is SGHVS and CDR2 FQNEAQ. CDR3 length equals 17 residues. V lost 6 bases and J 6 bases, leaving 27 bases between the germline ends. CDR3 loop: CASRTRGAKTPPSEQYF. The CDR3 DNA reads as TGTGCCAGCAGGACAAGGGGGGCAAAAACGCCCCCCTCCGAGCAGTACTTC.

This chain uses TRBV28 with TRBJ1-1; D gene unclear. Germline CDR1 and CDR2: MDHEN and SYDVKM. This CDR3 has 15 residues. V shed 5 bases and J shed 1 base, with 14 bases lying between them. DNA of the CDR3: TGTGCCAGCAGTCCCGAGACACGAGCGAACACTGAAGCTTTCTTT. Amino acid sequence: CASSPETRANTEAFF.

The V gene is TRBV30, the J gene TRBJ2-3; D is ambiguous. The CDR3 is 12 residues long. Germline lookup yields CDR1 GTSNPN and CDR2 SVGIG (reference sequence). V lost 2 bases to trimming and J lost 6 bases, with 9 bases between them. CDR3 sequence: CAWSLPADTQYF. The CDR3, as DNA: TGTGCCTGGAGTCTCCCGGCGGATACGCAGTATTTT.

CDR3: CASSLVAGGAQPQHF. CDR3 DNA: TGTGCCAGCAGCTTAGTGGCAGGGGGAGCTCAGCCCCAGCATTTT. The J gene is TRBJ1-5, the V gene TRBV7-2; 7 bases align to TRBD1. Losses at the gene ends were 1 base for V and 6 bases for J; bases not matched to a gene: 6. Germline values: CDR1 SGHTA, CDR2 FQGNSA. The length of the CDR3 is 15 residues.

This clone has a single count. The chain has TRBV27 and TRBJ2-5, with TRBD2 as a possible D gene (5 bases). V was shortened by 2 bases and J by 1 base, with 8 bases between the two germline ends. The CDR3 is made up of 14 amino acids. Germline CDR1 and CDR2: MNHEY and SMNVEV (reference sequence). The CDR3 here is CASSLRESQETQYF. As DNA, the CDR3 is TGTGCCAGCAGTTTACGGGAATCCCAAGAGACCCAGTACTTC.

The chain recombines TRBV18 with TRBJ2-7; the match to TRBD1 covers 9 bases. The CDR3 totals 15 residues. Germline values: CDR1 KGHSH, CDR2 LQKENI. Germline trimming cut 2 bases from V and 5 bases from J; bases unmatched to any gene: 7. The CDR3 sequence is CASSPGTGSAHEQYF. DNA of the CDR3: TGTGCCAGCTCACCAGGGACAGGGTCTGCCCACGAGCAGTACTTC.

The chain couples TRBV19 to TRBJ1-1; 8 nucleotides agree with TRBD1. The ends lost 3 bases at V and 1 base at J; junction bases unmatched: 7. Germline lookup yields CDR1 LNHDA and CDR2 SQIVND (reference sequence). This CDR3 comprises 16 residues. CDR3 coding DNA: TGTGCCAGTAGTATCCTATGGACAGGGAAGAACACTGAAGCTTTCTTT. It is translated as CASSILWTGKNTEAFF.

The chain employs TRBV21-1 and TRBJ1-4; the D call TRBD1 from the table was never checked on the DNA. TRBV21-1 is classified as a pseudogene. The CDR3 has 14 residues. In nucleotides, the CDR3 is TGTGCCAGCAGCCGCCACAGGGAAGGAGAAAAACTGTTTTTT. This encodes CASSRHREGEKLFF.

CDR3 nucleotides: TGTGCCTGGAGTGTAGGGCTGCAGTATGGCTACACCTTC. Protein: CAWSVGLQYGYTF. The V call is TRBV30, the J call TRBJ1-2; D unclear. The CDR3 consists of 13 residues. Trimming cost V 0 bases and J 5 bases, with 10 bases left between them. From germline, CDR1 is GTSNPN and CDR2 SVGIG (reference sequence).

The V and J genes are TRBV11-2 and TRBJ1-6; a possible D gene is TRBD1 (6 bases). Germline V CDR1 and CDR2: SGHAT, FQNNGV. Trimming stripped 4 bases from V and 10 bases from J, with 14 bases between. This CDR3 contains 14 residues. CDR3 sequence (DNA): TGTGCCAGCAGCTCCCCACAGGGCAGCTCACCCCTCCACTTT. This translates into CASSSPQGSSPLHF.

This chain connects TRBV27 to TRBJ1-1; D is unresolved. The germline gives CDR1 MNHEY, CDR2 SMNVEV (reference sequence). This CDR3 has 13 residues. V was shortened by 8 bases and J by 5 bases, with 15 bases between the two germline ends. The CDR3 sequence is CASALERGTEAFF. The CDR3 DNA sequence: TGTGCCAGCGCCCTCGAACGAGGGACTGAAGCTTTCTTT.

The chain joins TRBV28 to TRBJ1-2, with 7 bases identical to TRBD1. The length of the CDR3 is 14 residues. Per germline, CDR1 MDHEN and CDR2 SYDVKM. Losses at the gene ends were 3 bases for V and 10 bases for J; bases not matched to a gene: 11. The CDR3 region has the DNA TGTGCCAGCAGTTTTCACGGACAGGTTTTCGTCTACACCTTC. Protein: CASSFHGQVFVYTF.

V usage is TRBV11-2 and J usage is TRBJ2-7; TRBD2 matches at 11 bases. Trimming cost V 2 bases and J 3 bases; bases outside gene matches: 6. CDR1 SGHAT and CDR2 FQNNGV come from the germline V gene. The length of the CDR3 is 16 residues. The CDR3 region has the DNA TGTGCCAGCAGCTTATCCTCGACTAGCGGGGACTACGAGCAGTACTTC. It specifies CASSLSSTSGDYEQYF.

The genes are TRBV7-2 and TRBJ2-2; D is perhaps TRBD1 (5 bases). V shed 2 bases and J shed 4 bases, with 20 bases lying between them. This CDR3 comprises 18 residues. From germline, CDR1 is SGHTA and CDR2 FQGNSA. The DNA for the CDR3 is TGTGCCAGCAGCTTAATGATGATGTGGGGCGGATTCACCGGGGAGCTGTTTTTT. The encoded protein is CASSLMMMWGGFTGELFF.

CDR3 loop: CASSWDRVFSPLHF. The CDR3 bases are TGCGCCAGCAGCTGGGACAGGGTCTTTTCACCCCTCCACTTT. The chain employs TRBV5-1 and TRBJ1-6, with 9 bases fitting TRBD1. The CDR3 totals 14 residues. Germline-derived CDR1 and CDR2 are SGHRS and YFSETQ. J lost 9 bases, V lost 3 bases, and 4 bases had no gene match.